The 5 T cell receptor beta chains below come from one sample, sequenced in a study of cytomegalovirus exposure and HLA in healthy donors. This PCR relied on a set of 60 Vbeta primers and 13 Jbeta primers. Sequenced by immunoSEQ multiplex PCR; TCRdb stores in-frame clones only, minus some. The sample holds 90,000 to 150,000 clones, around 81% seen once. Sequencing was carried out using PBMCs. Every receptor here comes from a woman aged 40 to 49 in good health and CMV-seronegative.

The V call is TRBV10-3, the J call TRBJ2-3, with D perhaps matching TRBD2 (5 bases). Germline V gives CDR1 ENHRY, CDR2 SYGVKD. This CDR3 spans 14 amino acids. V shed 7 bases and J shed 4 bases, with 15 bases lying between them. The CDR3 coding sequence is TGTGCCATCAAGGTCGGGGAGTGGGCAGATACGCAGTATTTT. Translation: CAIKVGEWADTQYF.

This clone was observed a few times. This chain uses TRBV6-6 with TRBJ1-1, with D maybe TRBD1 (6 bases). The CDR3 runs to 13 residues. Germline V gene sequence: CDR1 MNHNY, CDR2 SVGAGI (reference sequence). Between the trimmed V and J ends, which lost 4 bases and 6 bases, there was a span of 12 bases. The CDR3 sequence: CASSSRGAAEAFF. The CDR3 coding sequence is TGTGCCAGCAGTTCGCGGGGGGCGGCTGAAGCTTTCTTT.

The J gene is TRBJ1-6, the V gene TRBV4-1; the D gene is possibly TRBD1 (6 bases). CDR1 and CDR2 (germline): MGHRA, YSYEKL. The CDR3 length is 16 residues. V lost 3 bases and J lost 1, with 10 bases in between. The CDR3 here is CASSHNRESYNSPLHF. CDR3 in DNA: TGCGCCAGCAGCCATAACAGGGAGTCCTATAATTCACCCCTCCACTTT.

The chain is built from TRBV7-3 and TRBJ1-2; D is undetermined. Trimming pared 8 bases from V and 4 bases from J, leaving 11 bases between. The CDR3 sequence is 12 residues long. CDR1 is SGHTA and CDR2 is FQGTGA in the germline V gene. DNA for the CDR3: TGTGCCAGCGGCCAGCCGGGCTATGGCTACACCTTC. Translating gives CASGQPGYGYTF.

J is TRBJ1-1 and V is TRBV11-3; 8 nucleotides agree with TRBD1. Germline-derived CDR1 and CDR2 are SGHNT and YENEEA. The CDR3 runs 13 residues. V was pared by 5 bases and J by 1 base, with 0 bases of the junction left unmatched. The CDR3 is CASSDRGNTEAFF. The CDR3 DNA follows: TGTGCCAGCAGCGACAGGGGGAACACTGAAGCTTTCTTT.